This is a list of T cell receptor beta chains from one sample in a study of blood T cell repertoires in COVID-19. Measured with immunoSEQ multiplex PCR; TCRdb has only the in-frame clones, and not every one. Seen here are over 200,000 clones, approximately 91% observed once, and the top ten hold about 4.8%. Source material: peripheral blood. These TCRs come from a woman in her thirties or forties with acute or convalescent COVID-19. The CDR3 runs from the conserved cysteine through the conserved F or W. A D gene is named only where the DNA matches it firmly. Only part of the rows carry a size: once, few, many, or a class if the clone is expanded.

clone_size: once; j_call: TRBJ1-1; v_call: TRBV9; d_call: .; cdr3_nt: TGTGCCAGCAGCGTAGTCGAATGGGGGCCTGAAGCTTTCTTT; cdr3_aa: CASSVVEWGPEAFF
clone_size: .; j_call: TRBJ1-2; v_call: TRBV5-1; d_call: .; cdr3_nt: TGCGCCAGCAGCATACAACAGGGCAACTATGGCTACACCTTC; cdr3_aa: CASSIQQGNYGYTF
clone_size: .; j_call: TRBJ1-6; v_call: TRBV6-5; d_call: .; cdr3_nt: TGTGCCCACTCAACGAGCTCCTATAATTCACCCCTCCACTTT; cdr3_aa: CAHSTSSYNSPLHF
clone_size: .; j_call: TRBJ1-4; v_call: TRBV9; d_call: TRBD1; cdr3_nt: TGTGCCAGCAGCGCGGGTACAGGGGTGCGTGAAAAACTGTTTTTT; cdr3_aa: CASSAGTGVREKLFF
clone_size: .; j_call: TRBJ1-2; v_call: TRBV19; d_call: .; cdr3_nt: TGTGCCAGTAGTATGGCAGGGAACTATGGCTACACCTTC; cdr3_aa: CASSMAGNYGYTF
clone_size: .; j_call: TRBJ1-1; v_call: TRBV5-1; d_call: .; cdr3_nt: TGCGCCAGCAGCTTGAGCGGGGCAGGGATCCCTGAAGCTTTCTTT; cdr3_aa: CASSLSGAGIPEAFF
clone_size: .; j_call: TRBJ1-3; v_call: TRBV9; d_call: .; cdr3_nt: TGTGCCAGCAGCGTAGCTGCAGGGGCCTTTCCTGGAAACACCATATATTTT; cdr3_aa: CASSVAAGAFPGNTIYF
clone_size: .; j_call: TRBJ1-1; v_call: TRBV25-1; d_call: .; cdr3_nt: TGTGCCAGCAGTGAACAGGGTAGGACTGAAGCTTTCTTT; cdr3_aa: CASSEQGRTEAFF
clone_size: .; j_call: TRBJ1-1; v_call: TRBV15; d_call: TRBD1; cdr3_nt: TGTGCCACCAGCAGAAACCTCAGGGGGCGGTTGAACACTGAAGCTTTCTTT; cdr3_aa: CATSRNLRGRLNTEAFF
clone_size: once; j_call: TRBJ1-5; v_call: TRBV4-1; d_call: .; cdr3_nt: TGCGCCAGCAGCCATGGGGGGAGCAATCAGCCCCAGCATTTT; cdr3_aa: CASSHGGSNQPQHF
clone_size: .; j_call: TRBJ2-3; v_call: TRBV10-3; d_call: TRBD2; cdr3_nt: TGTGCCATCAACAAGGGACTAGCATCAGATACGCAGTATTTT; cdr3_aa: CAINKGLASDTQYF
clone_size: .; j_call: TRBJ2-1; v_call: TRBV3-1/TRBV3-2; d_call: .; cdr3_nt: TGTGCCAGCAGCCCCTGGACAGCCACATTTTACAATGAGCAGTTCTTC; cdr3_aa: CASSPWTATFYNEQFF
clone_size: .; j_call: TRBJ1-1; v_call: TRBV29-1; d_call: .; cdr3_nt: TGCAGCGGTTGCCATCTAGGCACTGAAGCTTTCTTT; cdr3_aa: CSGCHLGTEAFF
clone_size: .; j_call: TRBJ1-6; v_call: TRBV10-3; d_call: TRBD1; cdr3_nt: TGTGCCATCAGTGAGTCGCCCCCCACAGGGGGCCGAAATTCACCCCTCCACTTT; cdr3_aa: CAISESPPTGGRNSPLHF
clone_size: .; j_call: TRBJ1-5; v_call: TRBV5-5; d_call: .; cdr3_nt: TGTGCCAGCAGCTTGGGGGGTTTGACAGATTGGGTGAATCAGCCCCAGCATTTT; cdr3_aa: CASSLGGLTDWVNQPQHF
clone_size: .; j_call: TRBJ1-5; v_call: TRBV12-5; d_call: TRBD1; cdr3_nt: TGTGCTAGTGGTCCCCCAGGGACAGGGAGAAATCAGCCCCAGCATTTT; cdr3_aa: CASGPPGTGRNQPQHF
clone_size: .; j_call: TRBJ1-6; v_call: TRBV12-3/TRBV12-4; d_call: .; cdr3_nt: TGTGCCAGCAGTTTTCAGGGTAATTCACCCCTCCACTTT; cdr3_aa: CASSFQGNSPLHF
clone_size: .; j_call: TRBJ1-5; v_call: TRBV2; d_call: TRBD1; cdr3_nt: TGTGCCAGCAGTACGACAGGGAGGAATCAGCCCCAGCATTTT; cdr3_aa: CASSTTGRNQPQHF
clone_size: .; j_call: TRBJ1-2; v_call: TRBV29-1; d_call: .; cdr3_nt: TGCAGCGTTGAAGATCCCAGGGCAGATACTATCTATGGCTACACCTTC; cdr3_aa: CSVEDPRADTIYGYTF
clone_size: .; j_call: TRBJ2-6; v_call: TRBV19; d_call: .; cdr3_nt: TGTGCCAGTAGTTGGGCCGGAGGACCTGGGGCCAACGTCCTGACTTTC; cdr3_aa: CASSWAGGPGANVLTF
clone_size: .; j_call: TRBJ2-3; v_call: TRBV2; d_call: TRBD2; cdr3_nt: TGTGCCAGCCATGCGGGGGGCCCCACAGATACGCAGTATTTT; cdr3_aa: CASHAGGPTDTQYF
clone_size: .; j_call: TRBJ1-3; v_call: TRBV9; d_call: TRBD1; cdr3_nt: TGTGCCAGCAGCGCACGGACAGGCTCTGGAAACACCATATATTTT; cdr3_aa: CASSARTGSGNTIYF
clone_size: .; j_call: TRBJ1-1; v_call: TRBV6-4; d_call: .; cdr3_nt: TGTGCCAGCCCGGCTCTTTCAGGGCCAGCTTTCTTT; cdr3_aa: CASPALSGPAFF
clone_size: .; j_call: TRBJ2-3; v_call: TRBV25-1; d_call: .; cdr3_nt: TGTGCCAGCAGTGATAAATTTCAGCTGCGCCTCGGGACGCAGTATTTT; cdr3_aa: CASSDKFQLRLGTQYF
clone_size: .; j_call: TRBJ1-4; v_call: TRBV10-3; d_call: TRBD1; cdr3_nt: TGTGCCAGCAAGGGCTCCCCGGGACAGCGTGATGAAAAACTGTTTTTT; cdr3_aa: CASKGSPGQRDEKLFF
clone_size: .; j_call: TRBJ2-1; v_call: TRBV9; d_call: TRBD2; cdr3_nt: TGTGCCAGCAGCGTAGCTTCTAGCGGGGCGGGGAATGAGCAGTTCTTC; cdr3_aa: CASSVASSGAGNEQFF
clone_size: .; j_call: TRBJ1-2; v_call: TRBV18; d_call: .; cdr3_nt: TGTGCCAGCTCACGACCCCAGTCGGGTTGGAGTGGTGGCTACACCTTC; cdr3_aa: CASSRPQSGWSGGYTF
clone_size: .; j_call: TRBJ1-2; v_call: TRBV6-6; d_call: .; cdr3_nt: TGTGCCAGCAGTTACGGAGGGAACTATGGCTACACCTTC; cdr3_aa: CASSYGGNYGYTF
clone_size: .; j_call: TRBJ1-3; v_call: TRBV9; d_call: .; cdr3_nt: TGTGCCAGCAGCGGAAGGACAGCATACTCTGGAAACACCATATATTTT; cdr3_aa: CASSGRTAYSGNTIYF
clone_size: .; j_call: TRBJ1-1; v_call: TRBV29-1; d_call: TRBD1; cdr3_nt: TGCAGCGGCCTCCGGGACAGGAACACTGAAGCTTTCTTT; cdr3_aa: CSGLRDRNTEAFF
clone_size: .; j_call: TRBJ2-5; v_call: TRBV2; d_call: TRBD1; cdr3_nt: TGTGCCAGCAGTGGGGACAGGGGGCTTCAGACCCAGTACTTC; cdr3_aa: CASSGDRGLQTQYF
clone_size: .; j_call: TRBJ1-2; v_call: TRBV6-4; d_call: TRBD1; cdr3_nt: TGTGCCAGCAGCCTCGAACAGGGGGCTAACTATGGCTACACCTTC; cdr3_aa: CASSLEQGANYGYTF
clone_size: .; j_call: TRBJ1-1; v_call: TRBV6-5; d_call: .; cdr3_nt: TGTGCCAGCAGTTACTCGAGGTTACGGCCTGAAGCTTTCTTT; cdr3_aa: CASSYSRLRPEAFF
clone_size: .; j_call: TRBJ1-1; v_call: TRBV12-5; d_call: .; cdr3_nt: TGTGCTAGTGGTTCACGCTCCAGAGGGATAAACATGAACACTGAAGCTTTCTTT; cdr3_aa: CASGSRSRGINMNTEAFF
clone_size: once; j_call: TRBJ2-5; v_call: TRBV19; d_call: TRBD2; cdr3_nt: TGTGCCAGTAGCCCTCCACCGAGGGCGGGCTCCGGGCGGGGGGTAAAAGAGACCCAGTACTTC; cdr3_aa: CASSPPPRAGSGRGVKETQYF
clone_size: .; j_call: TRBJ1-1; v_call: TRBV10-3; d_call: .; cdr3_nt: TGTGCCATCAGTGCTACCCAGAACACTGAAGCTTTCTTT; cdr3_aa: CAISATQNTEAFF
clone_size: .; j_call: TRBJ2-5; v_call: TRBV7-2; d_call: .; cdr3_nt: TGTGCCAGCAGCTCCCCCGGAGGAGGTGTTGATAGGAAGACCCAGTACTTC; cdr3_aa: CASSSPGGGVDRKTQYF
clone_size: .; j_call: TRBJ1-1; v_call: TRBV24-1; d_call: TRBD1; cdr3_nt: TGTGCCACCAGTGATGCTCCCGGACAGGGATCGAACACTGAAGCTTTCTTT; cdr3_aa: CATSDAPGQGSNTEAFF
clone_size: .; j_call: TRBJ2-5; v_call: TRBV11-3; d_call: .; cdr3_nt: TGTGCCAGCAGCCAGCCAAACGAGGGGGTGAGAGAGACCCAGTACTTC; cdr3_aa: CASSQPNEGVRETQYF
clone_size: .; j_call: TRBJ1-6; v_call: TRBV6-1; d_call: TRBD1; cdr3_nt: TGTGCCAGCAGTGAAGCGCGGGGGACAGGGTGGAGCTCCTATAATTCACCCCTCCACTTT; cdr3_aa: CASSEARGTGWSSYNSPLHF
clone_size: .; j_call: TRBJ2-3; v_call: TRBV19; d_call: TRBD2; cdr3_nt: TGTGCCAGTAGTTCCTGGACTAGCGGATCCAGTACGCAGTATTTT; cdr3_aa: CASSSWTSGSSTQYF
clone_size: .; j_call: TRBJ2-1; v_call: TRBV3-1/TRBV3-2; d_call: TRBD2; cdr3_nt: TGTGCCAGCAGCCAAGGGTCCCAACTAGCGGGGCCCGCTCCGTTCTTC; cdr3_aa: CASSQGSQLAGPAPFF
clone_size: few; j_call: TRBJ1-1; v_call: TRBV20-1; d_call: TRBD1; cdr3_nt: TGCAGTGCTAGTTTTGGGACAGGGGGCCGAGGGGACACTGAAGCTTTCTTT; cdr3_aa: CSASFGTGGRGDTEAFF
clone_size: .; j_call: TRBJ1-2; v_call: TRBV27; d_call: TRBD1; cdr3_nt: TGTGCCAGCAGTTTATCCGCAGGGGGCTATGGCTACACCTTC; cdr3_aa: CASSLSAGGYGYTF
clone_size: .; j_call: TRBJ1-2; v_call: TRBV4-2; d_call: TRBD1; cdr3_nt: TGTGCCAGCAGCTCGGGACAGACTGCCTACTATGGCTACACCTTC; cdr3_aa: CASSSGQTAYYGYTF
clone_size: .; j_call: TRBJ2-1; v_call: TRBV2; d_call: TRBD2; cdr3_nt: TGTGCCAGCAGTGTCCCTAGCGGGGGGGCCGGGCAGTTCTTC; cdr3_aa: CASSVPSGGAGQFF
clone_size: .; j_call: TRBJ2-3; v_call: TRBV9; d_call: .; cdr3_nt: TGTGCCCCGCGGGGACCCACAGATACGCAGTATTTT; cdr3_aa: CAPRGPTDTQYF
clone_size: .; j_call: TRBJ1-1; v_call: TRBV18; d_call: .; cdr3_nt: TGTGCCAGCTCAGCTACGCAGGACACTGAAGCTTTCTTT; cdr3_aa: CASSATQDTEAFF
clone_size: .; j_call: TRBJ1-6; v_call: TRBV10-3; d_call: TRBD1; cdr3_nt: TGTGCCATCAGGACAGGGTCTCCCAATTCACCCCTCCACTTT; cdr3_aa: CAIRTGSPNSPLHF
clone_size: .; j_call: TRBJ1-1; v_call: TRBV3-1/TRBV3-2; d_call: TRBD1; cdr3_nt: TGTGCCAGCAGCCTCGGACAGGGGAGCACTGAAGCTTTCTTT; cdr3_aa: CASSLGQGSTEAFF
clone_size: .; j_call: TRBJ1-5; v_call: TRBV24-1; d_call: .; cdr3_nt: TGTGCCACCAGTGATTTTTCCGGGAGTCAGCCCCAGCATTTT; cdr3_aa: CATSDFSGSQPQHF
clone_size: .; j_call: TRBJ2-1; v_call: TRBV5-1; d_call: .; cdr3_nt: TGCGCCAGCAGCTTGGGACAGGCCCTCAATGAGCAGTTCTTC; cdr3_aa: CASSLGQALNEQFF
clone_size: .; j_call: TRBJ1-1; v_call: TRBV11-2; d_call: .; cdr3_nt: TGTGCCAGCAGCTTAGGCGAGGGTGAAGCTTTCTTT; cdr3_aa: CASSLGEGEAFF